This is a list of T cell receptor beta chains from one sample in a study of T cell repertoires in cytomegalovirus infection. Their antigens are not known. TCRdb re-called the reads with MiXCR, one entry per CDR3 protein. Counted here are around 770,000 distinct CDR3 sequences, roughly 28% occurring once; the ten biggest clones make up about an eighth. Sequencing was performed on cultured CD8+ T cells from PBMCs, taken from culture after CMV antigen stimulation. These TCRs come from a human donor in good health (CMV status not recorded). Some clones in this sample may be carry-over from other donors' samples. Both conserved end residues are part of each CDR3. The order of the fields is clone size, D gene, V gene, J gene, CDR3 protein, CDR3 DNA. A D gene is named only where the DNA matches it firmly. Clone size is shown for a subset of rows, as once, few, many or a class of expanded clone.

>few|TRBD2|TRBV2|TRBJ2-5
CASTWAGGWSQETQYF
TGTGCCAGCACCTGGGCGGGGGGGTGGAGTCAAGAGACCCAGTACTTC
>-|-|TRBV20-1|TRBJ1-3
CSARDRYSSGNTIYF
TGCAGTGCTAGAGATCGGTACAGCTCTGGAAACACCATATATTTT
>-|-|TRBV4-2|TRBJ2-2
CASSQAIAGNTGELFF
TGTGCCAGCAGCCAAGCCATCGCAGGGAACACCGGGGAGCTGTTTTTT
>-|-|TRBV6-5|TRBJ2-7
CASSYAPGRLSSYEQYF
TGTGCCAGCAGTTACGCGCCTGGGCGTTTATCCTCCTACGAGCAGTACTTC
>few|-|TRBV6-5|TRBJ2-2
CASSYSGGVGTGELFF
TGTGCCAGCAGTTACTCGGGGGGCGTAGGTACCGGGGAGCTGTTTTTT
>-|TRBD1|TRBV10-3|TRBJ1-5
CAISRTGGEDNQPQHF
TGTGCCATCAGCCGGACAGGGGGCGAGGACAATCAGCCCCAGCATTTT
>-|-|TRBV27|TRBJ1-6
CASSLYPVVANSPLHF
TGTGCCAGCAGTTTATATCCGGTCGTGGCCAATTCACCCCTCCACTTT
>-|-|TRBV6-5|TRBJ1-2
CASSYGEGMGYGYTF
TGTGCCAGCAGTTACGGGGAGGGAATGGGCTATGGCTACACCTTC
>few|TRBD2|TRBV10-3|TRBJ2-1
CAISSGLAVGEQFF
TGTGCCATCAGCTCCGGACTAGCGGTAGGTGAGCAGTTCTTC
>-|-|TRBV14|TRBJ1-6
CASSPGRGTNSPLHF
TGTGCCAGCAGCCCGGGGCGGGGGACAAATTCACCCCTCCACTTT